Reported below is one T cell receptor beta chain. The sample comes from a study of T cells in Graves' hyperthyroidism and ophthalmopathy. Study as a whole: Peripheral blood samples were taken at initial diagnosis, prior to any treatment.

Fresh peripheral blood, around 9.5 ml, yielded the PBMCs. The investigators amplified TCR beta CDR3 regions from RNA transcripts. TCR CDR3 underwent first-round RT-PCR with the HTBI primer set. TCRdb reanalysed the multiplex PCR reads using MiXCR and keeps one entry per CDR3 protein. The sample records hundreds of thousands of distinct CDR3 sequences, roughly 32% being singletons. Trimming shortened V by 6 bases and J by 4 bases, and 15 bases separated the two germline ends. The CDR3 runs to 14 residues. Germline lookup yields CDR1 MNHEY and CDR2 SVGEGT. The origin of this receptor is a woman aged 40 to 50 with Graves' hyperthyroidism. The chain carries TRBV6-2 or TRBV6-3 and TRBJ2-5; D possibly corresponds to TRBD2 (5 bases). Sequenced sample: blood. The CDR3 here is CASSTPPGGETQYF. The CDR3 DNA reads TGTGCCAGCAGCACCCCACCCGGAGGAGAGACCCAGTACTTC.